Below, 4 T cell receptor beta chains from the same sample are listed, as sequenced in a study of control samples from healthy donors and cancer patients. Produced via immunoSEQ multiplex PCR; TCRdb's table is partial and in-frame only. The profile shows 150,000 to 200,000 clones, 90% to 95% of them singletons. The specimen was blood. These receptors were collected from a young woman in good health.

The chain links TRBV10-3 to TRBJ1-2, with D tentatively TRBD1 (5 bases). CDR3 size: 14 residues. Germline-derived CDR1 and CDR2 are ENHRY and SYGVKD. Trimming removed 6 bases from V and 2 bases from J, with 13 bases in between. CDR3 in amino acids: CAISLGGENYGYTF. CDR3 nucleotide sequence: TGTGCCATCAGCCTGGGGGGGGAAAACTATGGCTACACCTTC.

This clone was recorded only once. The chain joins TRBV28 to TRBJ2-7; 7 bases map to TRBD1. V lost 3 bases, J lost 1 base, and 15 bases stayed unmatched. Germline assignment: CDR1 MDHEN and CDR2 SYDVKM. CDR3 length: 18 amino acids. As DNA, the CDR3 is TGTGCCAGCAGTTTTCTGATCGGGGTTGGGACAGTGTCCTACGAGCAGTACTTC. Protein product: CASSFLIGVGTVSYEQYF.

The rearrangement links TRBV5-1 to TRBJ1-1; D not certain. Germline CDR1 SGHRS, CDR2 YFSETQ. The CDR3 is made up of 15 amino acids. The V gene lost 0 bases and the J gene lost 0 bases, with 9 bases spanning the gap. The CDR3 protein is CASSLVGVVNTEAFF. CDR3 DNA sequence: TGCGCCAGCAGCTTGGTGGGCGTGGTGAACACTGAAGCTTTCTTT.

This rearrangement joins TRBV6-5 to TRBJ1-3; D is possibly TRBD1 (6 bases). Deletions cut 5 bases from V and 4 bases from J, with 15 bases between. The germline V gene encodes CDR1 MNHEY and CDR2 SVGAGI. The CDR3 loop spans 15 amino acids. CDR3 sequence (DNA): TGTGCCAGCAGTCGGCGGGGGGGCTTGGGAAACACCATATATTTT. This codes for CASSRRGGLGNTIYF.